The clone carrying this T cell receptor (beta chain) has just one count. Its antigen is unknown. Looked up from germline, CDR1 is SGHRS and CDR2 is YFSETQ. The CDR3 consists of 14 residues. The V and J ends lost 2 bases and 1 base respectively, with 9 bases between them. The data derive from a study of glioma-infiltrating T cells after dendritic cell vaccination. On the study more broadly: Dendritic cell vaccine was injected intradermally three times, biweekly. Regarding the study as a whole: No direct clonality-survival link was found; a diverse polyclonal response may matter.

The PCR used 60 V beta and 13 J beta primers. Repertoires were generated with immunoSEQ multiplex PCR, while TCRdb's copy carries only in-frame clones and drops some. The repertoire holds about 87,000 clones, with over 80% as singletons. As to time point: after dendritic cell vaccination, including at tumor progression/relapse. Isocitrate dehydrogenase mutation was absent in all glioblastoma patients. Specimen: blood, collected after dendritic cell vaccination. The origin of this receptor is a human donor with glioblastoma. The chain is built from TRBV5-1 and TRBJ1-1; D is possibly TRBD1 (5 bases). For the CDR3, the DNA is TGCGCCAGCAGCTTTACAGGCCCGAACACTGAAGCTTTCTTT. Residues: CASSFTGPNTEAFF. Filled out from reference TRBV5-1 and TRBJ1-1, the complete variable domain reads KAGVTQTPRYLIKTRGQQVTLSCSPISGHRSVSWYQQTPGQGLQFLFEYFSETQRNKGNFPGRFSGRQFSNSRSEMNVSTLELGDSALYLCASSFTGPNTEAFFGQGTRLTVV.